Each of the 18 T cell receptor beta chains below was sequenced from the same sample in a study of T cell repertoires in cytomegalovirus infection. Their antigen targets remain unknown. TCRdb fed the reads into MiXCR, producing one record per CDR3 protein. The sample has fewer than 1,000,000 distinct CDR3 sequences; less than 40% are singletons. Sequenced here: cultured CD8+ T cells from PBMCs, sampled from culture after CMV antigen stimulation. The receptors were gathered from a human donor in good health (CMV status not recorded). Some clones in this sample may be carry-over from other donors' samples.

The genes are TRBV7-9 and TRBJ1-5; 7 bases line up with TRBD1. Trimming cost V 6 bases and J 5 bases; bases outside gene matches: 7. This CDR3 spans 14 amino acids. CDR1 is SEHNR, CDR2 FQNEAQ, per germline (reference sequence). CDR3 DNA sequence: TGTGCCAGCAGAGCCCCAGGGGGGGATCAGCCCCAGCATTTT. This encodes CASRAPGGDQPQHF.

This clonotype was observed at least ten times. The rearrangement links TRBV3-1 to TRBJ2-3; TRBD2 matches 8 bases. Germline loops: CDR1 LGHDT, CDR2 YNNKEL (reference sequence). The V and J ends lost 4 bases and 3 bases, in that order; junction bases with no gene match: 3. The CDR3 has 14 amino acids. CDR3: CASSPGGDTDTQYF. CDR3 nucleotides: TGTGCCAGCAGCCCCGGGGGGGATACAGATACGCAGTATTTT.

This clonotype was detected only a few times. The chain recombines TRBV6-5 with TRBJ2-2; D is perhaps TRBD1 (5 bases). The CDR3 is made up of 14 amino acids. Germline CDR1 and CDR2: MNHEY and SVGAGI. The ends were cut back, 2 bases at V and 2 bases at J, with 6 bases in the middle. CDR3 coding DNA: TGTGCCAGCAGTTACGGACATAACACCGGGGAGCTGTTTTTT. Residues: CASSYGHNTGELFF.

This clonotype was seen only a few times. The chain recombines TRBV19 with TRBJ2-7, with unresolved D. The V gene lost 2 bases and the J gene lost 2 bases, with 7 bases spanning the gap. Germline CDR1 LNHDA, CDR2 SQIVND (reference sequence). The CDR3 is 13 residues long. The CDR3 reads CASSIQITYEQYF. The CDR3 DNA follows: TGTGCCAGTAGTATACAGATCACCTACGAGCAGTACTTC. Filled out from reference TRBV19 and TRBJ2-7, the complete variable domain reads DGGITQSPKYLFRKEGQNVTLSCEQNLNHDAMYWYRQDPGQGLRLIYYSQIVNDFQKGDIAEGYSVSREKKESFPLTVTSAQKNPTAFYLCASSIQITYEQYFGPGTRLTVT.

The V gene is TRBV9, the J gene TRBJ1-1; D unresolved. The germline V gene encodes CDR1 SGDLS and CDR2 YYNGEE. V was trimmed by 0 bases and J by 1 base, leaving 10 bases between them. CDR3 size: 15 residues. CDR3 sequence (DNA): TGTGCCAGCAGCGTAGGGAGGGCCGGGAACACTGAAGCTTTCTTT. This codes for CASSVGRAGNTEAFF.

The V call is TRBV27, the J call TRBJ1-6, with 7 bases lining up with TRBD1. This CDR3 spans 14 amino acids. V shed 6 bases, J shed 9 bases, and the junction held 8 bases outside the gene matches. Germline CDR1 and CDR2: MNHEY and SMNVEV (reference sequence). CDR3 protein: CASSTGAWGSPLHF. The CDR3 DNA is TGTGCCAGCAGCACAGGGGCCTGGGGTTCACCCCTCCACTTT.

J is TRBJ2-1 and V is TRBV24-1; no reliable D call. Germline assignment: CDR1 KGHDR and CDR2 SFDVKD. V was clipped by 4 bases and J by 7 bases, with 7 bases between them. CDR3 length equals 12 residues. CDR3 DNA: TGTGCCACCAGTGACTTTGTAAATGAGCAGTTCTTC. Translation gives CATSDFVNEQFF.

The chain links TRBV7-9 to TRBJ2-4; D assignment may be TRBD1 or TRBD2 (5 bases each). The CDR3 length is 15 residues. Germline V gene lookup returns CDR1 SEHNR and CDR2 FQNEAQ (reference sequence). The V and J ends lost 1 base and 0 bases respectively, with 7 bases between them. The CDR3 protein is CASSLDGGAKNIQYF. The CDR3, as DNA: TGTGCCAGCAGCTTAGATGGGGGAGCCAAAAACATTCAGTACTTC.

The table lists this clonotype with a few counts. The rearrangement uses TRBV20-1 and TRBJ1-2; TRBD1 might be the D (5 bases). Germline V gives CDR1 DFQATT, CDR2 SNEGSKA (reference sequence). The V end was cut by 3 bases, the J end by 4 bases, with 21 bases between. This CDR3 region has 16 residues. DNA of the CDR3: TGCAGTGCTAGTCCCAGGCCCGACAGCCTTATCTATGGCTACACCTTC. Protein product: CSASPRPDSLIYGYTF.

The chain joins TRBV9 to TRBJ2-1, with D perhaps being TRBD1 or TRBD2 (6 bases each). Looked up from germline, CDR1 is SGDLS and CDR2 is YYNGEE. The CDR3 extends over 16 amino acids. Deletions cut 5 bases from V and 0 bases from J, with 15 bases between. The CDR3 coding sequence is TGTGCCAGCAGTCGTCAAGAGGGGGGCTCCTACAATGAGCAGTTCTTC. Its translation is CASSRQEGGSYNEQFF.

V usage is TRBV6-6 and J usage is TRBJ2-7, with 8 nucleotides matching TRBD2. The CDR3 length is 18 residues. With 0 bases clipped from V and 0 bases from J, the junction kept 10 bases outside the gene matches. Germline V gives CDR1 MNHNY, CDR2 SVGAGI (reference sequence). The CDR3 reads CASSYSRGAGASSYEQYF. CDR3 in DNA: TGTGCCAGCAGTTACTCCCGGGGAGCGGGGGCTTCCTCCTACGAGCAGTACTTC.

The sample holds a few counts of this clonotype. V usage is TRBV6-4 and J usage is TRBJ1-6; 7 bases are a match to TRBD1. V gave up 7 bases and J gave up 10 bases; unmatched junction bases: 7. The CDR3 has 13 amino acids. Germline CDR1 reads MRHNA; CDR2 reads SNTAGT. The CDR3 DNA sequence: TGTGCCAGCAAAAACAGGGGAGGGTCACCCCTCCACTTT. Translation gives CASKNRGGSPLHF.

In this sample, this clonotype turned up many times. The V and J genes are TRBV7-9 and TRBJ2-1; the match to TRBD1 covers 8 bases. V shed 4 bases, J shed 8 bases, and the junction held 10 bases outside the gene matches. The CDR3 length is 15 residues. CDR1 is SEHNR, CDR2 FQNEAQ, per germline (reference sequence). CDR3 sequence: CASSSGTGTGDEQFF. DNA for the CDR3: TGTGCCAGCAGCTCCGGGACAGGCACAGGGGATGAGCAGTTCTTC.

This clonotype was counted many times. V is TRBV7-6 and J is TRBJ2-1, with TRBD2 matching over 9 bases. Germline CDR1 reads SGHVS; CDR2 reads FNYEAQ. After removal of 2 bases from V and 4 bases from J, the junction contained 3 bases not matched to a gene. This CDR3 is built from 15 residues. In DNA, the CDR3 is TGTGCCAGCAGCTTAAGCCTAGCGGGATACAATGAGCAGTTCTTC. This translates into CASSLSLAGYNEQFF.

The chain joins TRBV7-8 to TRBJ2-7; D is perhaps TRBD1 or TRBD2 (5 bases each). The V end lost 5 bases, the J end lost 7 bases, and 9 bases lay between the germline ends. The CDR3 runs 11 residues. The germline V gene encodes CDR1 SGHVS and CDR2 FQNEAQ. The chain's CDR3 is CASSAWGEQYV. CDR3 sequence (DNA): TGTGCCAGCAGCGCCTGGGGGGAGCAGTACGTC.

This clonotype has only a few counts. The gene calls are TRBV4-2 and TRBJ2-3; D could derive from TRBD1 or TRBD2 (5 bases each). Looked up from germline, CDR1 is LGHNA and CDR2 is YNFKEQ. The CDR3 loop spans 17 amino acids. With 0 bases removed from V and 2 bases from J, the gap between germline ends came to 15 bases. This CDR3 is CASSQEWGFIHTDTQYF. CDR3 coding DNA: TGTGCCAGCAGCCAAGAGTGGGGGTTTATCCACACAGATACGCAGTATTTT.

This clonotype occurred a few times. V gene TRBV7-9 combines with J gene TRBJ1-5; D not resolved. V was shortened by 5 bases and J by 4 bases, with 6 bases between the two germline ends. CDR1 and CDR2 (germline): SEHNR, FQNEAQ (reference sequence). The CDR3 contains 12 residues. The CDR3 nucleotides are TGTGCCAGCAGCCGCGAGAATCAGCCCCAGCATTTT. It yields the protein CASSRENQPQHF. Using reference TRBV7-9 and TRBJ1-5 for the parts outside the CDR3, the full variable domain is DTGVSQNPRHKITKRGQNVTFRCDPISEHNRLYWYRQTLGQGPEFLTYFQNEAQLEKSRLLSDRFSAERPKGSFSTLEIQRTEQGDSAMYLCASSRENQPQHFGDGTRLSIL.

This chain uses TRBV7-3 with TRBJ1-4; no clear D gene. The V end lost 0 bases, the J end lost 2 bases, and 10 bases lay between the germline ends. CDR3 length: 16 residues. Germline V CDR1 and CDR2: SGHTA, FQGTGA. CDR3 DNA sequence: TGTGCCAGCAGCTTAACAGGCGGGAGCACTAATGAAAAACTGTTTTTT. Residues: CASSLTGGSTNEKLFF.